This T cell receptor (beta chain) was profiled in a study of CD8+CD57+ T cells in acquired aplastic anemia. From its first to its last residue, the CDR3 has 11 amino acids. In germline, CDR1 is SGHVS, CDR2 FQNEAQ. Comment on this clonotype: Here the CDR3 omits its conserved ending phenylalanine or tryptophan, so a read error is the likely source. The DNA is left out, because the CDR3 cannot be placed on it with certainty; the CDR3 is given as TCRdb lists it.

TCR beta VDJ and CDR3 profiling used genomic DNA as template. A single record per CDR3 protein comes from TCRdb applying MiXCR to the reads. In the table there are 400,000 to 450,000 distinct CDR3 sequences, around 72% of which are singletons. Sequencing was performed on sorted CD4+, CD8+, or CD8+CD57+ T cells (not recorded which) from PBMCs. The V call is TRBV7-8, the J call TRBJ2-7; the DNA was not used to check the table's D call, TRBD2. The source of this sequence is a human donor in good health, serving as a control. Here the CDR3 reads CASSSAAGTNT.